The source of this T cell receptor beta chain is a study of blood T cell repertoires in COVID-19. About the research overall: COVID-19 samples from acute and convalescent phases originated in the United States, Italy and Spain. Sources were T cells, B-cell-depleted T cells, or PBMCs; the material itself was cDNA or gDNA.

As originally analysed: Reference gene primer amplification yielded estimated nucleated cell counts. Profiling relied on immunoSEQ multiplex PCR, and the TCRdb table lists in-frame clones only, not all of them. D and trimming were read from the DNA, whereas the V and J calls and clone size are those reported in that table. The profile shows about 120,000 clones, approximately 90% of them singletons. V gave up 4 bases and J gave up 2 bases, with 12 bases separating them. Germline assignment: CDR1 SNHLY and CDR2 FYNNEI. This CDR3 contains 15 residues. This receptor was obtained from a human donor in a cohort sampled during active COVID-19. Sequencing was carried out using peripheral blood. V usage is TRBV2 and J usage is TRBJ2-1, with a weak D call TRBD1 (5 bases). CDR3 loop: CASSVQGSPYNEQFF. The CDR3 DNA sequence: TGTGCCAGCAGTGTCCAGGGTAGCCCCTACAATGAGCAGTTCTTC.